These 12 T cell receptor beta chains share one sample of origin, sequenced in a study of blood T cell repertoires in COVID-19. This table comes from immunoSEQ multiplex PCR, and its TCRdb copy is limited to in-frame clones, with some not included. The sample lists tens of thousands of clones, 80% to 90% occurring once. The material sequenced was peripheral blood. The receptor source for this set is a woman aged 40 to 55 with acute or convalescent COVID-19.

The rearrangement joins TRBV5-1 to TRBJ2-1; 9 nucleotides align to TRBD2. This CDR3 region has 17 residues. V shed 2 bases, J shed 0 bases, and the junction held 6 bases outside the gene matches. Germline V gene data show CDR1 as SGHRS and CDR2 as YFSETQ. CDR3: CASSLLAGVSSYNEQFF. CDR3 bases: TGCGCCAGCAGCTTATTAGCGGGAGTTAGCTCCTACAATGAGCAGTTCTTC.

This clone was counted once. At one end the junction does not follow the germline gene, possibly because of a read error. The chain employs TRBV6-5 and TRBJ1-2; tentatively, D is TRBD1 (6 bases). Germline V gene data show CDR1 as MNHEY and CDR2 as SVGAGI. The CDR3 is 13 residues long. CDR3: CASTYGQYYGYTF. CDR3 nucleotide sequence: TGTGCCAGCACTTACGGACAGTACTATGGCTACACCTTC.

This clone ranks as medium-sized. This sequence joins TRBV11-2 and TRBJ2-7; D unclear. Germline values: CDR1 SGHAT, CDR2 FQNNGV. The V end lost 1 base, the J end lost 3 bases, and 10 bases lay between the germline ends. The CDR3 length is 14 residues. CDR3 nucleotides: TGTGCCAGCAGCTTAGGACGGAGCCTCTACGAGCAGTACTTC. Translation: CASSLGRSLYEQYF.

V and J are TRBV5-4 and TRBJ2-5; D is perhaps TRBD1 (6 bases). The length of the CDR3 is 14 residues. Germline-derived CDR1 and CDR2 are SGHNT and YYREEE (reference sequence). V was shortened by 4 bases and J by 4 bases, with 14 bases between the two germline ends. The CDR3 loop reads CASSPYRDGETQYF. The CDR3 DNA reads TGTGCCAGCAGCCCCTACAGGGACGGAGAGACCCAGTACTTC.

The CDR3 is CASSQEPPGQKKIAKNIQYF. CDR3 DNA sequence: TGCGCCAGCAGCCAAGAACCTCCGGGACAGAAGAAGATAGCCAAAAACATTCAGTACTTC. The chain combines TRBV4-3 with TRBJ2-4; the match to TRBD1 covers 7 bases. Trimming at V came to 0 bases and at J to 0 bases, leaving 14 bases not matched to a gene. Per the germline V gene, CDR1 is LGHNA and CDR2 is YSLEER. This CDR3 has 20 residues.

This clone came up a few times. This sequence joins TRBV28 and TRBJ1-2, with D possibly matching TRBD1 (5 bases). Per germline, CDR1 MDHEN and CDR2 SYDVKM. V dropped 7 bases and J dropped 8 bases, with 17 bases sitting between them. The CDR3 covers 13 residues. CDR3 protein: CASTKPREGGYTF. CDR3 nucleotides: TGTGCCAGCACGAAACCGAGGGAGGGGGGCTACACCTTC.

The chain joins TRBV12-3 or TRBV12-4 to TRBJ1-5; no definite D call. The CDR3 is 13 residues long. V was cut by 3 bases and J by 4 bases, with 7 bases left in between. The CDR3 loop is CASSLAENQPQHF. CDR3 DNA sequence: TGTGCCAGCAGTTTGGCAGAAAATCAGCCCCAGCATTTT.

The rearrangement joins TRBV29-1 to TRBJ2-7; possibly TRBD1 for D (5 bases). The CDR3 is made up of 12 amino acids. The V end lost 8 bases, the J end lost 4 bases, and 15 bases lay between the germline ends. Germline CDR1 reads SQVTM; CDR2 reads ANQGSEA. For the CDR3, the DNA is TGCAGCTTCGTGGGGCAACAATACGAGCAGTACTTC. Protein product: CSFVGQQYEQYF.

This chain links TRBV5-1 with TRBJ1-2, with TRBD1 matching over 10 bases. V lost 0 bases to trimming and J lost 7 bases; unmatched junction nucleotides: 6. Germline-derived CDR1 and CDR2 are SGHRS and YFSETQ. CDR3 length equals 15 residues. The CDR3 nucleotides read TGCGCCAGCAGCTTGGCGAAGACAGGGGGCTCTGGCTACACCTTC. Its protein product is CASSLAKTGGSGYTF. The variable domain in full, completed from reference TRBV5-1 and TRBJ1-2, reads KAGVTQTPRYLIKTRGQQVTLSCSPISGHRSVSWYQQTPGQGLQFLFEYFSETQRNKGNFPGRFSGRQFSNSRSEMNVSTLELGDSALYLCASSLAKTGGSGYTFGSGTRLTVV.

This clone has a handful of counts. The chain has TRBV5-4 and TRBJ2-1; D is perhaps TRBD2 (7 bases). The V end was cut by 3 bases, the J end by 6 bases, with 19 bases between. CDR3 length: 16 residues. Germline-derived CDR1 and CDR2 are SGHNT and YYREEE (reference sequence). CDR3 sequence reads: CASSWATGGLINEQFF. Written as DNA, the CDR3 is TGTGCCAGCAGCTGGGCGACCGGGGGGCTTATCAATGAGCAGTTCTTC.

This CDR3 is CASSLGLATEQYF. CDR3 DNA: TGTGCCAGCAGCTTAGGCCTAGCCACCGAGCAGTACTTC. The chain couples TRBV7-3 to TRBJ2-7; maybe TRBD2 (5 bases). The CDR3 sequence is 13 residues long. V was clipped by 2 bases and J by 6 bases, with 11 bases between them. CDR1 is SGHTA, CDR2 FQGTGA, per germline.

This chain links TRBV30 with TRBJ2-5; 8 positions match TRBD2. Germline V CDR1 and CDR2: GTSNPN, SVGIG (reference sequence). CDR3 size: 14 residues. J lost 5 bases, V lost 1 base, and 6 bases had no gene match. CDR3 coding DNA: TGTGCCTGGAGTGGTCGCTCGGGAGGGGAGACCCAGTACTTC. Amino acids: CAWSGRSGGETQYF.